The entry below describes one T cell receptor beta chain. The data were taken from a study of T cell changes during pregnancy in multiple sclerosis. Here immunoSEQ multiplex PCR was the method, and the copy in TCRdb shows in-frame clones only, minus some. The sample contains around 61,000 clones, 70% to 90% of which appear only once. The CDR3 has 13 residues. V lost 3 bases and J lost 6, with 11 bases in between. CDR1 and CDR2 (germline): SGHTA, FQGTGA. The clonotype was recovered from a female donor in good health, enrolled as a control in a pregnancy study. This chain joins TRBV7-3 and TRBJ1-1; no clear D. The sequencing used peripheral blood, collected in the first trimester of pregnancy. The CDR3 nucleotides read TGTGCCAGCAGCTTCGGCTTGGGCGCTGAAGCTTTCTTT. Its translation: CASSFGLGAEAFF.